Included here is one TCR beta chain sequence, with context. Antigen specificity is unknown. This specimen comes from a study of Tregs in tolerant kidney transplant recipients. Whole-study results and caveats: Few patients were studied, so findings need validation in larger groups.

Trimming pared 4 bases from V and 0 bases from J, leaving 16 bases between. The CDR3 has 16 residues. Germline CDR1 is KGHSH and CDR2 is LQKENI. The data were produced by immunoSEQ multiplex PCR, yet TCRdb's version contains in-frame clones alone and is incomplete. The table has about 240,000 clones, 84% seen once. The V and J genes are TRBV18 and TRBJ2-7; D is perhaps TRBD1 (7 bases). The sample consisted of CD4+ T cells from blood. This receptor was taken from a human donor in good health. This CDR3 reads CASSLASGGLSYEQYF. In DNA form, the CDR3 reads TGTGCCAGCTCACTAGCCTCAGGGGGACTCTCCTACGAGCAGTACTTC.